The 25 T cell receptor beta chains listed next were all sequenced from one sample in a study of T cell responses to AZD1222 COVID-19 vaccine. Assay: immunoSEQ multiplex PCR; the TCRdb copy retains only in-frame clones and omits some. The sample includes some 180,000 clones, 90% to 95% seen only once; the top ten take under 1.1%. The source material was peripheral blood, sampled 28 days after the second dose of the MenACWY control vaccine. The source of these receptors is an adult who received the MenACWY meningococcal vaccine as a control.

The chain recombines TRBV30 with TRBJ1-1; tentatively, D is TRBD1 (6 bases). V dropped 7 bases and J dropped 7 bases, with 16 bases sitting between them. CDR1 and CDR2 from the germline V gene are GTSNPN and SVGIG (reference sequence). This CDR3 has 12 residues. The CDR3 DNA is TGTGCCTCTGGGACACTGGCTGGTGAAGCTTTCTTT. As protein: CASGTLAGEAFF.

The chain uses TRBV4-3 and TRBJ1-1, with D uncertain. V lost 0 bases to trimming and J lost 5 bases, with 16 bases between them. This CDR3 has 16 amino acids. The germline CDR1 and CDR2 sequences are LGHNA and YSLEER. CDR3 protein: CASSQDWTLEETEAFF. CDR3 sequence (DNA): TGCGCCAGCAGCCAAGATTGGACCTTAGAGGAGACTGAAGCTTTCTTT.

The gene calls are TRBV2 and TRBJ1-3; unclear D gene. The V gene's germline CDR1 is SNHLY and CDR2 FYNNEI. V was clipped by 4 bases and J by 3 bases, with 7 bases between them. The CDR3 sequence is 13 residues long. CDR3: CASSVGSGNTIYF. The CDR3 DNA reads TGTGCCAGCAGTGTAGGAAGTGGAAACACCATATATTTT.

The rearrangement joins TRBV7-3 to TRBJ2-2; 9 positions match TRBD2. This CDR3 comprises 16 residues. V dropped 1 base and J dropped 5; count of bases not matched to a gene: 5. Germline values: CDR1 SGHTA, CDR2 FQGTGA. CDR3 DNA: TGTGCCAGCAGCTTAAACCGTCTAGCGGGGACCGGGGAGCTGTTTTTT. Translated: CASSLNRLAGTGELFF.

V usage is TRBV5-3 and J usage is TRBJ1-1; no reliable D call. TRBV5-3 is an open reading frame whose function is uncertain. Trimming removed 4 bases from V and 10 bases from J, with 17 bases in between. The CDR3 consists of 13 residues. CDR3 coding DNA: TGTGCCAGAAGCGAGCCCCTTCCGGTGGGAGCTTTCTTT. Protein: CARSEPLPVGAFF.

CDR3 amino acids: CASSFPPYNEQFF. CDR3 nucleotide sequence: TGTGCCAGCAGCTTCCCGCCCTACAATGAGCAGTTCTTC. The J gene is TRBJ2-1, the V gene TRBV7-8; D call uncertain. This CDR3 has 13 residues. Germline CDR1 is SGHVS and CDR2 is FQNEAQ. The ends were cut back, 3 bases at V and 2 bases at J, with 5 bases in the middle.

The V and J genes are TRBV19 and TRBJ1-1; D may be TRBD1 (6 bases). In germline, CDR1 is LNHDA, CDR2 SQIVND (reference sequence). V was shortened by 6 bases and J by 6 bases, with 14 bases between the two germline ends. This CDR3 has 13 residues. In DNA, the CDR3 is TGTGCCAGTAGCGAACAGGGTCCGGCTGAAGCTTTCTTT. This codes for CASSEQGPAEAFF. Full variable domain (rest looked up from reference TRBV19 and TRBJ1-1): DGGITQSPKYLFRKEGQNVTLSCEQNLNHDAMYWYRQDPGQGLRLIYYSQIVNDFQKGDIAEGYSVSREKKESFPLTVTSAQKNPTAFYLCASSEQGPAEAFFGQGTRLTVV.

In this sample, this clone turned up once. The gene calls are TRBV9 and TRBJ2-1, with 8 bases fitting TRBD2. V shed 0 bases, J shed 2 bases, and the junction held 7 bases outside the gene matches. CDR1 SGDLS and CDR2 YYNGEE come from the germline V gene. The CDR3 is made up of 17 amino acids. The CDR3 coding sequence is TGTGCCAGCAGCGTAGCCCCGGCGGGGGGTACCTACAATGAGCAGTTCTTC. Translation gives CASSVAPAGGTYNEQFF.

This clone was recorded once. The CDR3 loop reads CASSLATENTEAFF. In DNA, the CDR3 is TGTGCCAGCAGCTTAGCCACGGAGAACACTGAAGCTTTCTTT. This rearrangement joins TRBV7-9 to TRBJ1-1, with D uncertain. The CDR3 is 14 amino acids. Trimming removed 0 bases at V and 1 base at J, with 6 bases between. CDR1 and CDR2 from the germline V gene are SEHNR and FQNEAQ (reference sequence).

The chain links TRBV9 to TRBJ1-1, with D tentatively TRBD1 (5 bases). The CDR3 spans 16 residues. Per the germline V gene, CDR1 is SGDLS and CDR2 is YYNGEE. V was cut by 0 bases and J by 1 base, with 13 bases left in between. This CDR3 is CASSVGPGGKNTEAFF. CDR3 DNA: TGTGCCAGCAGCGTAGGACCTGGGGGGAAGAACACTGAAGCTTTCTTT.

This CDR3 is CASSSPQQQNTEAFF. In nucleotides, the CDR3 is TGTGCCAGTAGTAGCCCCCAACAGCAGAACACTGAAGCTTTCTTT. The chain combines TRBV19 with TRBJ1-1; D unresolved. Trimming shortened V by 4 bases and J by 1 base, and 13 bases separated the two germline ends. The CDR3 consists of 15 residues. Germline-derived CDR1 and CDR2 are LNHDA and SQIVND (reference sequence).

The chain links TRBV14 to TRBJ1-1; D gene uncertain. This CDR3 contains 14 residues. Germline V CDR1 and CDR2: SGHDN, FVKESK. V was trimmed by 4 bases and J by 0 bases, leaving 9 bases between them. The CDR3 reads CASSLAGMNTEAFF. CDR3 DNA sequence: TGTGCCAGCAGCCTGGCAGGAATGAACACTGAAGCTTTCTTT.

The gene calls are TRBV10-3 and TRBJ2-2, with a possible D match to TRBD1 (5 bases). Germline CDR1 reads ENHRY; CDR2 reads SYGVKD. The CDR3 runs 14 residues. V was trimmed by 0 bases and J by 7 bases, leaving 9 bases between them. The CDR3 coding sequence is TGTGCCATCAGTGAGTCGAGTCAGGGCGGGGAGCTGTTTTTT. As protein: CAISESSQGGELFF.

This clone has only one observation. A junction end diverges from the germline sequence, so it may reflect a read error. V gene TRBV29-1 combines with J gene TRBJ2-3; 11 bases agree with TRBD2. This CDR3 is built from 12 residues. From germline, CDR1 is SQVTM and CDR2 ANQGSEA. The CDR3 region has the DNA TGCAGCGTTGAAACTAGCGGGGGCCCCTGTCATTTT. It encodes CSVETSGGPCHF.

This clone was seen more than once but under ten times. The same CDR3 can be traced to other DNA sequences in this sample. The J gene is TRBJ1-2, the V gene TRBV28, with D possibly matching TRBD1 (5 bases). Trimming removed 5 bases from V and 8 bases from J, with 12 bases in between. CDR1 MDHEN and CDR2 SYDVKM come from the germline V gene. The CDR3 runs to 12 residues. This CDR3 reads CASSPRGGGYTF. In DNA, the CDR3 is TGTGCCAGCAGTCCTCGCGGGGGAGGCTACACCTTC.

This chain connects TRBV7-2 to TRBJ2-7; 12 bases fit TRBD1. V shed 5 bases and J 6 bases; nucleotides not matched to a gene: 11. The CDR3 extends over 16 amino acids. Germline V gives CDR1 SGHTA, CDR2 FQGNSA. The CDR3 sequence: CASSPWDRGRNGEQYF. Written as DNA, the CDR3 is TGTGCCAGCAGCCCTTGGGACAGGGGGCGCAACGGCGAGCAGTACTTC.

In DNA, the CDR3 is TGTGCCAGCAGCCGCTTCACCCGGGACAGGGCTAACTATGGCTACACCTTC. Protein sequence: CASSRFTRDRANYGYTF. This rearrangement joins TRBV11-2 to TRBJ1-2, with 9 bases identical to TRBD1. With V trimmed by 5 bases and J by 0 bases, 10 bases remained unmatched. Looked up from germline, CDR1 is SGHAT and CDR2 is FQNNGV. The CDR3 has 17 residues.

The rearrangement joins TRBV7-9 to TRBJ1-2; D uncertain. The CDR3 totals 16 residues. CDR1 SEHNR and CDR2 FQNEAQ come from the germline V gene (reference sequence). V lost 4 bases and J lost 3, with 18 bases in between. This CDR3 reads CASSSPGGRGDYGYTF. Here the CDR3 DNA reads TGTGCCAGCAGCTCACCTGGAGGGCGAGGCGACTATGGCTACACCTTC.

CDR3 DNA sequence: TGTGCCAGCAGTTTTCAGGGGAAAAACTCTGGAAACACCATATATTTT. This gives the protein CASSFQGKNSGNTIYF. V and J are TRBV6-5 and TRBJ1-3, with D possibly TRBD1 on 6 matching bases. The germline V gene encodes CDR1 MNHEY and CDR2 SVGAGI. CDR3 size: 16 residues. V lost 4 bases and J lost 0, with 13 bases in between.

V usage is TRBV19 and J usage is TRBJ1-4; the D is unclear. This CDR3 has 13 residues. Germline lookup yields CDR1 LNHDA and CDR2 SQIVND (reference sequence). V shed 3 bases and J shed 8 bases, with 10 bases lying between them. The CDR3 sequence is CASSIDFREKLFF. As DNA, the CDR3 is TGTGCCAGTAGTATTGACTTTAGGGAAAAACTGTTTTTT.

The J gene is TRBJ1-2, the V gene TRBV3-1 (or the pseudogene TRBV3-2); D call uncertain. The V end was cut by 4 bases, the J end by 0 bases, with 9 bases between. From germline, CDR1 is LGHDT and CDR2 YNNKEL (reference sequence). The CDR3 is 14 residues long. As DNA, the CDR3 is TGTGCCAGCAGCCCCCTTACAGCTAACTATGGCTACACCTTC. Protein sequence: CASSPLTANYGYTF.

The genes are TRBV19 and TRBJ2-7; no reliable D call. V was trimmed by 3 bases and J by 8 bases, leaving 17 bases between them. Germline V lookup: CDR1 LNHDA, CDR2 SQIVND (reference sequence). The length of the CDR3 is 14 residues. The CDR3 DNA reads TGTGCCAGTAGTATTAGTAATTTGGGAAACCAGCAGTACTTC. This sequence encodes CASSISNLGNQQYF.

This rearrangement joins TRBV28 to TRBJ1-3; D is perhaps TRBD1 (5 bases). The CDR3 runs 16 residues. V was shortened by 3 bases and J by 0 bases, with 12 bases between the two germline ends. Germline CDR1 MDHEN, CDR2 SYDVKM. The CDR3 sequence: CASSLPGPLSGNTIYF. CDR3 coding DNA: TGTGCCAGCAGTTTGCCAGGGCCCCTCTCTGGAAACACCATATATTTT.

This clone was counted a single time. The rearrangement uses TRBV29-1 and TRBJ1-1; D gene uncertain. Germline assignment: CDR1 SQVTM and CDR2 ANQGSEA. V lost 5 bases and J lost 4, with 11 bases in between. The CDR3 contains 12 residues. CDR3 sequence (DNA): TGCAGCGTTCTGCTCCTTGGCACTGAAGCTTTCTTT. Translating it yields CSVLLLGTEAFF.

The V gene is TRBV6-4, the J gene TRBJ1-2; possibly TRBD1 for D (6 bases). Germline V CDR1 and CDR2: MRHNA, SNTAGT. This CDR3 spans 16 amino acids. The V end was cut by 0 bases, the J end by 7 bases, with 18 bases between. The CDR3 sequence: CASSDSITGPWGGYTF. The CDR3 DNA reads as TGTGCCAGCAGTGACTCTATAACAGGGCCCTGGGGTGGCTACACCTTC.